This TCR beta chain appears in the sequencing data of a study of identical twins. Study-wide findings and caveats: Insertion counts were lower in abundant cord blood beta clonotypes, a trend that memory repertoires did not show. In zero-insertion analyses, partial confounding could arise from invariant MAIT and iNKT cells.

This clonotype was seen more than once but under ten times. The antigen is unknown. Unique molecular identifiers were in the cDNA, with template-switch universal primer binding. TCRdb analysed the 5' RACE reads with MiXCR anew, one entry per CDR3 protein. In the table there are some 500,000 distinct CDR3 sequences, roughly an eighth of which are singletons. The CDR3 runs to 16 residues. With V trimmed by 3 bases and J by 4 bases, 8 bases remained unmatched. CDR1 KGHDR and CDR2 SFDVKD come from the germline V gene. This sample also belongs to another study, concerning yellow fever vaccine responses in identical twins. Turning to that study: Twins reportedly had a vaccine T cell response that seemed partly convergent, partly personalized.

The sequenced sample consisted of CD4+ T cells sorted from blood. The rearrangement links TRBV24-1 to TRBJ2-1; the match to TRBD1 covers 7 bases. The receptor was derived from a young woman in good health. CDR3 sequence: CATSDTRDSLYNEQFF. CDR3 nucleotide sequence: TGTGCCACCAGTGATACCAGGGACAGCTTATACAATGAGCAGTTCTTC.